One sample yielded the 13 T cell receptor beta chains listed below, sequenced in a study of T cell responses to AZD1222 COVID-19 vaccine. Generated by immunoSEQ multiplex PCR, the TCRdb table keeps only in-frame clones and is missing some. Among around 140,000 clones, over 75% were seen once, and the ten largest hold roughly 1.7%. The input for sequencing was peripheral blood, taken on day 0 of AZD1222 vaccination. Receptors were obtained from an adult in good health.

V gene TRBV30 combines with J gene TRBJ2-6; D possibly corresponds to TRBD1 (6 bases). Germline V gives CDR1 GTSNPN, CDR2 SVGIG (reference sequence). V was trimmed by 2 bases and J by 1 base, leaving 9 bases between them. This CDR3 has 15 residues. The CDR3: CAWSITGSGANVLTF. DNA for the CDR3: TGTGCCTGGAGTATAACAGGGTCTGGGGCCAACGTCCTGACTTTC.

The rearrangement joins TRBV7-9 to TRBJ2-3; D is unresolved. The V end lost 0 bases, the J end lost 6 bases, and 4 bases lay between the germline ends. This CDR3 region has 12 residues. Looked up from germline, CDR1 is SEHNR and CDR2 is FQNEAQ (reference sequence). The CDR3 bases are TGTGCCAGCAGCTTAGCAGAGGATACGCAGTATTTT. This codes for CASSLAEDTQYF.

This chain uses TRBV19 with TRBJ1-5, with 11 nucleotides matching TRBD1. J gave up 6 bases and V 1 base, and 5 bases lay outside the gene matches. The CDR3 is made up of 16 amino acids. Per the germline V gene, CDR1 is LNHDA and CDR2 is SQIVND (reference sequence). CDR3 amino acids: CASSIARTGGIQPQHF. The DNA of the CDR3 is TGTGCCAGTAGTATAGCTAGGACAGGGGGCATTCAGCCCCAGCATTTT. Together with reference TRBV19 and TRBJ1-5, the CDR3 gives the full variable domain: DGGITQSPKYLFRKEGQNVTLSCEQNLNHDAMYWYRQDPGQGLRLIYYSQIVNDFQKGDIAEGYSVSREKKESFPLTVTSAQKNPTAFYLCASSIARTGGIQPQHFGDGTRLSIL.

The chain carries TRBV19 and TRBJ1-2; 7 nucleotides align to TRBD1. There are 13 residues in the CDR3. The germline V gene has CDR1 LNHDA and CDR2 SQIVND (reference sequence). With 6 bases clipped from V and 10 bases from J, the junction kept 11 bases outside the gene matches. CDR3 protein: CASRIIPTGDYTF. As DNA, the CDR3 is TGTGCCAGTAGAATAATCCCCACAGGGGACTACACCTTC.

The V gene is TRBV11-1, the J gene TRBJ1-2; no definite D call. V shed 1 base and J shed 1 base, with 4 bases lying between them. The V gene's germline CDR1 is SGHAT and CDR2 FQDESV (reference sequence). This CDR3 has 13 residues. The CDR3 DNA follows: TGTGCCAGCAGCTTAGACGTTAACTATGGCTACACCTTC. Translating it yields CASSLDVNYGYTF.

The chain combines TRBV24-1 with TRBJ2-1; 10 nucleotides line up with TRBD1. The CDR3 loop spans 15 amino acids. J gave up 7 bases and V 4 bases, and 6 bases lay outside the gene matches. Germline V gene data show CDR1 as KGHDR and CDR2 as SFDVKD. This CDR3 reads CATSETGGAQNEQFF. DNA of the CDR3: TGTGCCACCAGTGAGACAGGGGGCGCGCAGAATGAGCAGTTCTTC.

This sequence joins TRBV30 and TRBJ2-3; 8 bases line up with TRBD1. This CDR3 has 13 amino acids. Germline V lookup: CDR1 GTSNPN, CDR2 SVGIG (reference sequence). V lost 2 bases, J lost 9 bases, and 7 bases stayed unmatched. CDR3 coding DNA: TGTGCCTGGAGTAGTCAGGGGGCGCGGACGCAGTATTTT. Encoded protein: CAWSSQGARTQYF. The full variable domain, rest sourced from reference TRBV30 and TRBJ2-3, is SQTIHQWPATLVQPVGSPLSLECTVEGTSNPNLYWYRQAAGRGLQLLFYSVGIGQISSEVPQNLSASRPQDRQFILSSKKLLLSDSGFYLCAWSSQGARTQYFGPGTRLTVL.

The chain uses TRBV28 and TRBJ1-5; D is undetermined. Germline V gene data show CDR1 as MDHEN and CDR2 as SYDVKM. The CDR3 spans 13 residues. Trimming removed 4 bases from V and 6 bases from J, with 10 bases in between. CDR3 sequence: CASSSAQGQPQHF. For the CDR3, the DNA is TGTGCCAGCAGTTCTGCCCAAGGTCAGCCCCAGCATTTT.

The CDR3 protein is CASSQWQHLNTEAFF. CDR3 DNA: TGTGCCAGCAGCCAATGGCAGCATCTGAACACTGAAGCTTTCTTT. The rearrangement joins TRBV16 to TRBJ1-1; D remains unclear. The V gene lost 1 base and the J gene lost 0 bases, with 9 bases spanning the gap. Germline V lookup: CDR1 KGHSY, CDR2 FQNENV. CDR3 size: 15 residues.

In nucleotides, the CDR3 is TGTGCCAGCAGCGCCGGGGGCTTGGGGGTTAACTATGGCTACACCTTC. It translates to CASSAGGLGVNYGYTF. This sequence joins TRBV9 and TRBJ1-2; the D gene is possibly TRBD1 (6 bases). This CDR3 is 16 amino acids long. V shed 3 bases and J shed 1 base, with 16 bases lying between them. Per the germline V gene, CDR1 is SGDLS and CDR2 is YYNGEE.

The V call is TRBV6-5, the J call TRBJ2-1; D might be TRBD2 (6 bases). This CDR3 spans 15 amino acids. Per germline, CDR1 MNHEY and CDR2 SVGAGI. Deletions cut 5 bases from V and 1 base from J, with 12 bases between. Here the CDR3 DNA reads TGTGCCAGCAGTCGAAGCGGGCAGTCCTACAATGAGCAGTTCTTC. Its protein product is CASSRSGQSYNEQFF.

This sequence joins TRBV29-1 and TRBJ1-4, with 7 bases that match TRBD1. The V gene end was trimmed by 7 bases and the J gene end by 8 bases; junction bases not matched to a gene: 10. This CDR3 spans 13 amino acids. Germline V gene sequence: CDR1 SQVTM, CDR2 ANQGSEA. The DNA for the CDR3 is TGCAGCGGTCCAGGGGGAGGGAGCGAAAAACTGTTTTTT. The encoded protein is CSGPGGGSEKLFF.

The chain has TRBV7-2 and TRBJ1-1; D possibly corresponds to TRBD1 (5 bases). CDR1 is SGHTA and CDR2 is FQGNSA in the germline V gene. CDR3 length: 13 amino acids. Trimming removed 6 bases from V and 1 base from J, with 9 bases in between. CDR3 nucleotides: TGTGCCAGCAGGGCAGGGACGAACACTGAAGCTTTCTTT. This codes for CASRAGTNTEAFF.